This T cell receptor (beta chain) was retrieved from a study of blood T cell repertoires in COVID-19. Study-level background: Acute and convalescent COVID-19 specimens originated in the United States, Italy and Spain.

Per the original methods: Amplified reference gene primers provided the basis for estimating nucleated cell counts. Sequenced by immunoSEQ multiplex PCR; TCRdb stores in-frame clones only, minus some. V and J calls and clone size come straight from that table; D and trimming were deduced from the DNA. The sample records 150,000 to 200,000 clones, about 90% being singletons. V shed 4 bases and J 2 bases; nucleotides not matched to a gene: 2. The CDR3 is made up of 13 amino acids. Germline-derived CDR1 and CDR2 are SGHRS and YFSETQ. The sequence derives from a woman aged 65 to 85 with acute or convalescent COVID-19. The specimen was peripheral blood. The chain employs TRBV5-1 and TRBJ2-7, with TRBD1 identical over 8 bases. The CDR3 nucleotides read TGCGCCAGCAGCCCCAGGGGGCCCTACGAGCAGTACTTC. It yields the protein CASSPRGPYEQYF.